Shown below are 22 T cell receptor beta chains from a single sample sequenced in a study of glioma-infiltrating T cells after dendritic cell vaccination. Here immunoSEQ multiplex PCR was the method, and the copy in TCRdb shows in-frame clones only, minus some. Found here are fewer than 100,000 clones, around 84% of them singletons; the top ten hold approximately 14%. Source: blood, taken before dendritic cell vaccination. Every receptor here comes from a human donor with glioblastoma.

As for this clone: Its ends do not fully match the called genes, so a read error is possible. The V gene is TRBV2, the J gene TRBJ2-5; 11 bases align to TRBD1. CDR1 and CDR2 (germline): SNHLY, FYNNEI. The CDR3 runs 16 residues. The CDR3 DNA reads as TGTGCCAGCAGAGAAGGGACAGGGGGACGCCGAGAGACCCAGTACTTC. Residues: CASREGTGGRRETQYF.

This clone showed up just once. The gene calls are TRBV13 and TRBJ2-7, with D tentatively TRBD2 (6 bases). Germline V CDR1 and CDR2: PRHDT, FYEKMQ (reference sequence). The V end lost 1 base, the J end lost 0 bases, and 13 bases lay between the germline ends. The CDR3 spans 16 residues. CDR3 sequence reads: CASSLVEGSSSYEQYF. The CDR3 DNA reads TGTGCCAGCAGCTTAGTGGAGGGTTCGAGCTCCTACGAGCAGTACTTC.

This clone was counted once. The V call is TRBV4-1, the J call TRBJ1-2; 8 bases line up with TRBD1. With V trimmed by 0 bases and J by 2 bases, 5 bases remained unmatched. CDR1 is MGHRA and CDR2 is YSYEKL in the germline V gene. The CDR3 is 16 residues long. CDR3 sequence (DNA): TGCGCCAGCAGCCAAGAAGGGGGACAGGCAAACTATGGCTACACCTTC. As protein: CASSQEGGQANYGYTF.

V is TRBV13 and J is TRBJ2-2, with D unresolved. Germline CDR1 and CDR2: PRHDT and FYEKMQ (reference sequence). This CDR3 region has 17 residues. V lost 3 bases and J 1 base, leaving 15 bases between the germline ends. As DNA, the CDR3 is TGTGCCAGCAGCTTTGCAATCAAAAACAAGAACACCGGGGAGCTGTTTTTT. Protein product: CASSFAIKNKNTGELFF.

This clone was found once. The chain carries TRBV6-5 and TRBJ1-1; D gene ambiguous. Germline values: CDR1 MNHEY, CDR2 SVGAGI. V lost 5 bases, J lost 1 base, and 5 bases lay in between. The CDR3 loop spans 12 amino acids. CDR3 amino acids: CASSPGNTEAFF. CDR3 coding DNA: TGTGCCAGCAGTCCAGGGAACACTGAAGCTTTCTTT.

The rearrangement uses TRBV19 and TRBJ2-5; 10 bases align to TRBD2. The CDR3 is 12 amino acids. Germline CDR1 LNHDA, CDR2 SQIVND (reference sequence). With 7 bases clipped from V and 7 bases from J, the junction kept 3 bases outside the gene matches. In DNA, the CDR3 is TGTGCCAGTATGGTAGCGGGAGGGACCCAGTACTTC. The encoded protein is CASMVAGGTQYF.

The chain is built from TRBV7-9 and TRBJ1-1; 11 nucleotides line up with TRBD1. This CDR3 contains 16 residues. J lost 3 bases, V lost 5 bases, and 8 bases had no gene match. Germline V CDR1 and CDR2: SEHNR, FQNEAQ (reference sequence). DNA of the CDR3: TGTGCCAGCAGCGACCCGGGACAGGGGGGCTACACTGAAGCTTTCTTT. This translates into CASSDPGQGGYTEAFF.

The genes are TRBV29-1 and TRBJ2-2; D is possibly TRBD1 (5 bases). The CDR3 length is 14 residues. The germline gives CDR1 SQVTM, CDR2 ANQGSEA. V lost 4 bases and J lost 3, with 12 bases in between. CDR3 in DNA: TGCAGCGTTGCTAGGGGCGCCGACACCGGGGAGCTGTTTTTT. Protein product: CSVARGADTGELFF.

The V and J genes are TRBV5-6 and TRBJ2-2; D unresolved. V dropped 2 bases and J dropped 1 base, with 6 bases sitting between them. This CDR3 has 14 residues. Per germline, CDR1 SGHDT and CDR2 YYEEEE. DNA of the CDR3: TGTGCCAGCAGCTTAGGAGTGAACACCGGGGAGCTGTTTTTT. Translated, it gives CASSLGVNTGELFF.

V gene TRBV6-5 combines with J gene TRBJ1-2; D unresolved. The CDR3 loop spans 14 amino acids. The V and J ends lost 6 bases and 2 bases respectively, with 13 bases between them. In germline, CDR1 is MNHEY, CDR2 SVGAGI. CDR3 amino acids: CASRQPGGNYGYTF. The CDR3 bases are TGTGCCAGCAGGCAGCCGGGCGGGAACTATGGCTACACCTTC.

V usage is TRBV13 and J usage is TRBJ2-1; D might be TRBD2 (5 bases). Germline V gene sequence: CDR1 PRHDT, CDR2 FYEKMQ (reference sequence). The CDR3 runs 16 residues. The V end was cut by 0 bases, the J end by 0 bases, with 9 bases between. The CDR3 sequence is CASSLGGVSSYNEQFF. As DNA, the CDR3 is TGTGCCAGCAGCTTAGGCGGGGTAAGCTCCTACAATGAGCAGTTCTTC.

The chain recombines TRBV5-1 with TRBJ1-6, with TRBD1 identical over 9 bases. The CDR3 is 14 amino acids. CDR1 is SGHRS and CDR2 is YFSETQ in the germline V gene. With V trimmed by 5 bases and J by 7 bases, 4 bases remained unmatched. CDR3 region: CASSSDRGNSPLHF. CDR3 nucleotides: TGCGCCAGCAGTTCAGACAGGGGGAATTCACCCCTCCACTTT.

The chain is built from TRBV29-1 and TRBJ2-5; 10 nucleotides align to TRBD2. The CDR3 consists of 16 residues. Germline assignment: CDR1 SQVTM and CDR2 ANQGSEA. J was trimmed by 5 bases and V by 4 bases; bases with no gene match: 13. The CDR3 DNA sequence: TGCAGCGTTGCCAAACTTGAGCGGGGGGGCCGGGAGACCCAGTACTTC. Its protein product is CSVAKLERGGRETQYF.

This clone was seen only once. V gene TRBV29-1 combines with J gene TRBJ2-3; 13 bases agree with TRBD2. V lost 4 bases to trimming and J lost 0 bases; unmatched junction nucleotides: 10. This CDR3 has 18 residues. CDR1 is SQVTM, CDR2 ANQGSEA, per germline. The CDR3 DNA is TGCAGCGTTGCAGCGGGACTAGCGGGATATTCTAGCACAGATACGCAGTATTTT. It yields the protein CSVAAGLAGYSSTDTQYF.

The V call is TRBV9, the J call TRBJ1-2, with 10 bases lining up with TRBD1. CDR3 length equals 14 residues. Germline assignment: CDR1 SGDLS and CDR2 YYNGEE. The J segment lost 8 bases and the V segment lost 2 bases, leaving 6 bases of the junction unmatched. The CDR3: CASSVRQGAGGYTF. CDR3 DNA: TGTGCCAGCAGCGTTCGACAGGGGGCCGGCGGCTACACCTTC.

This clone is a singleton in its sample. This chain links TRBV4-3 with TRBJ1-1; no reliable D call. CDR1 LGHNA and CDR2 YSLEER come from the germline V gene. V was cut by 0 bases and J by 4 bases, with 6 bases left in between. The CDR3 length is 13 residues. CDR3 loop: CASSQESVTEAFF. The CDR3 region has the DNA TGCGCCAGCAGCCAAGAAAGCGTCACTGAAGCTTTCTTT.

This rearrangement joins TRBV19 to TRBJ1-2; a weak D match, TRBD1 (6 bases). Germline values: CDR1 LNHDA, CDR2 SQIVND (reference sequence). This CDR3 is built from 15 residues. Between the trimmed V and J ends, which lost 5 bases and 5 bases, there was a span of 18 bases. The CDR3: CASSPDRQAPYGYTF. CDR3 nucleotides: TGTGCCAGTAGTCCCGATCGACAGGCACCGTATGGCTACACCTTC.

J is TRBJ1-2 and V is TRBV5-6, with 7 bases that match TRBD1. CDR1 and CDR2 (germline): SGHDT, YYEEEE. The CDR3 is made up of 15 amino acids. The junction had 12 bases not matched to a gene; V was cut back by 4 bases and J by 6 bases. The CDR3 reads CASSHPGGLGDGYTF. As DNA, the CDR3 is TGTGCCAGCAGCCACCCAGGGGGGCTGGGAGATGGCTACACCTTC.

The rearrangement uses TRBV28 and TRBJ1-2, with a weak D call TRBD1 (5 bases). The germline V and J ends were trimmed by 4 bases and 8 bases, with 8 bases remaining between them. This CDR3 contains 11 residues. The germline gives CDR1 MDHEN, CDR2 SYDVKM. CDR3 amino acids: CASSSGEGYTF. The CDR3 DNA follows: TGTGCCAGCAGTTCGGGGGAGGGCTACACCTTC.

The CDR3 loop reads CATSSGTGYQPQHF. The CDR3 nucleotides read TGTGCCACCAGCAGTGGGACAGGGTATCAGCCCCAGCATTTT. The chain has TRBV15 and TRBJ1-5; the match to TRBD1 covers 9 bases. This CDR3 comprises 14 residues. V was clipped by 3 bases and J by 5 bases; unmatched bases: 2. The germline V gene encodes CDR1 LNHNV and CDR2 YYDKDF (reference sequence).

This chain links TRBV15 with TRBJ2-5; maybe TRBD1 (5 bases). The length of the CDR3 is 15 residues. Germline assignment: CDR1 LNHNV and CDR2 YYDKDF (reference sequence). V lost 0 bases and J lost 6, with 14 bases in between. This CDR3 is CATSREAGSLQTQYF. The CDR3 nucleotides read TGTGCCACCAGCAGAGAAGCAGGGTCGCTACAGACCCAGTACTTC.

The chain recombines TRBV11-3 with TRBJ1-1; tentative D call: TRBD1 (5 bases). V gave up 3 bases and J gave up 0 bases, with 11 bases separating them. The CDR3 consists of 15 residues. Germline values: CDR1 SGHNT, CDR2 YENEEA. The CDR3 here is CASSLGTGLNTEAFF. The CDR3 DNA sequence: TGTGCCAGCAGCTTGGGAACAGGTCTGAACACTGAAGCTTTCTTT.